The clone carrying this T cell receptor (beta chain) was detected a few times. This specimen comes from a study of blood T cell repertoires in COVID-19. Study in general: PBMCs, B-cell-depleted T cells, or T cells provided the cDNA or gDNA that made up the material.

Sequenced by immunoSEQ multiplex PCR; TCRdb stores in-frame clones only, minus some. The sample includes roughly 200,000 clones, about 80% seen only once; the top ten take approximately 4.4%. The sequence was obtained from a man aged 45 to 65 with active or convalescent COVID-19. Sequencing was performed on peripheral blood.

The CDR3 nucleotides are TGTGCCAGCAGCTTAAGGACTAGCGGGGGTCGCACAGATACGCAGTATTTT. This translates into CASSLRTSGGRTDTQYF. The rearrangement uses TRBV7-9 and TRBJ2-3; 13 nucleotides align to TRBD2. The CDR3 covers 17 residues. CDR1 SEHNR and CDR2 FQNEAQ come from the germline V gene (reference sequence). V trimming: 2 bases; J trimming: 1 base; junction bases outside the gene matches: 3.